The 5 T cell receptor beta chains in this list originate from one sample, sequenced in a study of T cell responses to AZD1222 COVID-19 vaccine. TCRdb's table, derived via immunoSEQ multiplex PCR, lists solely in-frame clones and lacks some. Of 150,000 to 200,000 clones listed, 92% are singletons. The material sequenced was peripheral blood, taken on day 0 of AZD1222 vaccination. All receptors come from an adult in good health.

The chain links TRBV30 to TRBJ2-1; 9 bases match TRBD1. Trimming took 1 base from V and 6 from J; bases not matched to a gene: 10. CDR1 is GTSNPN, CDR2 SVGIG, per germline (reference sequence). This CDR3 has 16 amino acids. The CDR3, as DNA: TGTGCCTGGAGTGGAGGGGATGGGACAGGGTCCAATGAGCAGTTCTTC. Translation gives CAWSGGDGTGSNEQFF.

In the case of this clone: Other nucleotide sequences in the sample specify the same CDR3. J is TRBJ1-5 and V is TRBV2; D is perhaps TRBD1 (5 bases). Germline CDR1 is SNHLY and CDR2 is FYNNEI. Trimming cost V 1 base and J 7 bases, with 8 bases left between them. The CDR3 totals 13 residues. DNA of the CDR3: TGTGCCAGCAGTGAAGAGGGGAACCAGCCCCAGCATTTT. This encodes CASSEEGNQPQHF.

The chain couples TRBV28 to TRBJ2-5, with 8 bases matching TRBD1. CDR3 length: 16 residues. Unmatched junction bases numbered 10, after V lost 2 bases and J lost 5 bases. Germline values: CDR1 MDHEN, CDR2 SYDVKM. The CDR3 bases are TGTGCCAGCAGTTTAGGGGGGACAGGTATTGCGGAGACCCAGTACTTC. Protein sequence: CASSLGGTGIAETQYF. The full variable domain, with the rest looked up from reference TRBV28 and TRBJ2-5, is DVKVTQSSRYLVKRTGEKVFLECVQDMDHENMFWYRQDPGLGLRLIYFSYDVKMKEKGDIPEGYSVSREKKERFSLILESASTNQTSMYLCASSLGGTGIAETQYFGPGTRLLVL.

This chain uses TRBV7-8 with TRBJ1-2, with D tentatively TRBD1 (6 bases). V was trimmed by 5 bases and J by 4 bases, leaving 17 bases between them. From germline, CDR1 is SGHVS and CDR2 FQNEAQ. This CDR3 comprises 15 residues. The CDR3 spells CASSQSRTASYGYTF. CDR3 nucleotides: TGTGCCAGCAGCCAATCTCGGACAGCCAGCTATGGCTACACCTTC.

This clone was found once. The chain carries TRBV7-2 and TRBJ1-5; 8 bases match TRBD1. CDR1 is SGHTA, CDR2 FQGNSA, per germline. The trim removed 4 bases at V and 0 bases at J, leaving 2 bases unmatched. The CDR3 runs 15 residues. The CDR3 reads CASSSTGASNQPQHF. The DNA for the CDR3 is TGTGCCAGCAGCTCGACAGGGGCTAGCAATCAGCCCCAGCATTTT.